This is a list of T cell receptor beta chains from one sample in a study of blood T cell repertoires in COVID-19. Some clones are missing from TCRdb's copy, which holds only in-frame ones; the method was immunoSEQ multiplex PCR. The sample holds a few hundred thousand clones, about 91% seen once. The sequenced sample consisted of peripheral blood. Receptors originate from a woman between 25 and 40 years old who had recovered from COVID-19. Each CDR3 is given with its conserved first and last residue. The D gene is left open where the match is weak. A row's size may be missing; if present it is once, few, many or a size class.

DNA	CDR3	D	size	J	V
TGTGCCAGCAGTTGGGGGGACAGGCACTATGGCTACACCTTC	CASSWGDRHYGYTF	TRBD1	.	TRBJ1-2	TRBV6-6
TGTGCCAGTAGTATAGGAGCTTACTCTGGAAACACCATATATTTT	CASSIGAYSGNTIYF	.	.	TRBJ1-3	TRBV19
TGCGCCAGCAGCCAAGATCGAGGGCTCTCTGGAAACACCATATATTTT	CASSQDRGLSGNTIYF	.	.	TRBJ1-3	TRBV4-1
TGCAGTGCTAGTGGGGACAGGCAGTATGGCTACACCTTC	CSASGDRQYGYTF	TRBD1	.	TRBJ1-2	TRBV20-1
TGTGCCAGCATCAGTTTCGGGGGACAGGGTGGGAACACTGAAGCTTTCTTT	CASISFGGQGGNTEAFF	TRBD1	.	TRBJ1-1	TRBV28
TGTGCCAGCAGCGCCATTCGGACAGGCGGCTACACCTTC	CASSAIRTGGYTF	TRBD1	.	TRBJ1-2	TRBV7-2
TGTGCCAGCAGTGAGTTCCTGGGACAGGGGAAAGGCTACACCTTC	CASSEFLGQGKGYTF	TRBD1	.	TRBJ1-2	TRBV6-1
TGTGCCAGTATGGCAGCCCGGCGGTCGGGCACTGAAGCTTTCTTT	CASMAARRSGTEAFF	.	.	TRBJ1-1	TRBV19
TGTGCCAGCAGAAGCTCAGGGGGCAGAGATGAAAAACTGTTTTTT	CASRSSGGRDEKLFF	TRBD1	.	TRBJ1-4	TRBV11-2
TGCGCCAGCAGGCGACAGGGTTCCGGGGAGCTGTTTTTT	CASRRQGSGELFF	TRBD1	once	TRBJ2-2	TRBV10-1
TGTGCCAGCAGCCCGGGACAGGAGGAAAAACTGTTTTTT	CASSPGQEEKLFF	TRBD1	once	TRBJ1-4	TRBV7-8
TGTGCCAGCAGAGACTTCCGATTTAAACAAGAGACCCAGTACTTC	CASRDFRFKQETQYF	.	.	TRBJ2-5	TRBV2
TGTGCCAGCAGGGACTCCCTCTACAATGAGCAGTTCTTC	CASRDSLYNEQFF	.	.	TRBJ2-1	TRBV2
TGTGCCAGCAGTCGGACAGGGACAGGCAGGCAGCTAAATGAAAAACTGTTTTTT	CASSRTGTGRQLNEKLFF	TRBD1	.	TRBJ1-4	TRBV7-2
TGTGCCAGCAGAATACAGGGGGCAGGGACTGAAGCTTTCTTT	CASRIQGAGTEAFF	TRBD1	few	TRBJ1-1	TRBV7-2
TGTGCCAGCAGATACAGGGTTCGGATGAACACTGAAGCTTTCTTT	CASRYRVRMNTEAFF	.	.	TRBJ1-1	TRBV2
TGCGCCAGCAGCATACGACCCGGGACAGGGGCCAATGAGCAGTTCTTC	CASSIRPGTGANEQFF	TRBD1	.	TRBJ2-1	TRBV5-1
TGTGCCAGCAGTCCGTACCAACAGGGCTACACCTTC	CASSPYQQGYTF	.	.	TRBJ1-2	TRBV6-7
TGTGCCAGCAGCCCAGGACAGGGAGGAACCGGGGAGCTGTTTTTT	CASSPGQGGTGELFF	TRBD1	.	TRBJ2-2	TRBV7-9
TGTGCCAGCAGTGCCGGACTAGCGGCTCAAGAGACCCAGTACTTC	CASSAGLAAQETQYF	TRBD2	.	TRBJ2-5	TRBV9
TGTGCCAGCAGCCAAAACAGGGAACTTTCTGGAAACACCATATATTTT	CASSQNRELSGNTIYF	.	few	TRBJ1-3	TRBV14
TGTGCCAGCAGCTCATTATACGGGATCCAGTACTTC	CASSSLYGIQYF	.	.	TRBJ2-5	TRBV28